This passage covers 9 T cell receptor beta chains from one sample sequenced in a study of T cells after yellow fever vaccination. TCRdb redid the calling of the 5' RACE reads with MiXCR, one entry per CDR3 protein. Of tens of thousands of distinct CDR3 sequences listed, around 7% are singletons. The starting material was CD8+ T cells sorted from PBMCs, obtained about 41 days after the first yellow fever vaccination. All receptors derive from a man between 18 and 35 years old who received the YFV17D yellow fever vaccine.

This clonotype was counted only a few times. CDR3 in amino acids: CASSRSQSSYNEQFF. The DNA of the CDR3 is TGTGCCAGCAGCCGGTCCCAGAGCTCCTACAATGAGCAGTTCTTC. This rearrangement joins TRBV5-5 to TRBJ2-1; D is uncertain. The germline gives CDR1 SGHKS, CDR2 YYEKEE (reference sequence). V lost 4 bases and J lost 0, with 11 bases in between. The CDR3 consists of 15 residues.

This clonotype was detected ten times or more. The gene calls are TRBV5-1 and TRBJ2-1; tentatively, D is TRBD2 (5 bases). This CDR3 comprises 15 residues. The germline CDR1 and CDR2 sequences are SGHRS and YFSETQ. The V gene lost 4 bases and the J gene lost 0 bases, with 11 bases spanning the gap. DNA of the CDR3: TGCGCCAGCAGCGCCGGGGTACTCTCCTACAATGAGCAGTTCTTC. Amino acids: CASSAGVLSYNEQFF. Combining the CDR3 with reference TRBV5-1 and TRBJ2-1 gives the whole variable domain KAGVTQTPRYLIKTRGQQVTLSCSPISGHRSVSWYQQTPGQGLQFLFEYFSETQRNKGNFPGRFSGRQFSNSRSEMNVSTLELGDSALYLCASSAGVLSYNEQFFGPGTRLTVL.

The chain couples TRBV6-5 to TRBJ1-1, with D possibly TRBD1 on 5 matching bases. The V and J ends lost 0 bases and 0 bases respectively, with 11 bases between them. The germline V gene encodes CDR1 MNHEY and CDR2 SVGAGI. This CDR3 spans 16 amino acids. The CDR3 region is CASSYSRQTVNTEAFF. In DNA, the CDR3 is TGTGCCAGCAGTTACTCGAGACAGACCGTGAACACTGAAGCTTTCTTT.

This clonotype was recorded at least ten times. This chain connects TRBV5-1 to TRBJ2-1, with D hard to call. CDR3 length equals 12 residues. V was pared by 0 bases and J by 5 bases, with 3 bases between. In germline, CDR1 is SGHRS, CDR2 YFSETQ. CDR3 nucleotides: TGCGCCAGCAGCTTGGGCCACAATGAGCAGTTCTTC. Its protein product is CASSLGHNEQFF.

This clonotype was seen a few times. The junction differs from germline at one of its ends, possibly a read error. J is TRBJ2-5 and V is TRBV6-1, with 7 bases fitting TRBD1. CDR3 length: 17 residues. CDR1 MNHNS and CDR2 SASEGT come from the germline V gene. The CDR3 spells CASSEGKYDRAQETQYF. Here the CDR3 DNA reads TGTGCCAGCAGCGAAGGGAAATACGACAGGGCACAAGAGACCCAGTACTTC.

A few counts support this clonotype. The chain carries TRBV18 and TRBJ2-1; D gene unclear. V was pared by 4 bases and J by 4 bases, with 14 bases between. CDR3 length: 15 amino acids. Germline V gene lookup returns CDR1 KGHSH and CDR2 LQKENI. The CDR3: CASSRPRSRYNEQFF. CDR3 nucleotides: TGTGCCAGCTCACGACCTCGCTCCCGGTACAATGAGCAGTTCTTC.

This clonotype was seen repeatedly, ten times or more. The J gene is TRBJ2-2, the V gene TRBV5-6; D perhaps matches TRBD1 (5 bases). Trimming left V 4 bases short and J 0 bases short, with 13 bases between. Germline V lookup: CDR1 SGHDT, CDR2 YYEEEE. CDR3 length: 16 amino acids. The CDR3 DNA is TGTGCCAGCAGCCTGACAGAGCCCGCGAACACCGGGGAGCTGTTTTTT. Amino acids: CASSLTEPANTGELFF.

This clonotype occurred a few times. V and J are TRBV5-1 and TRBJ2-1, with 7 bases fitting TRBD1. From germline, CDR1 is SGHRS and CDR2 YFSETQ. Unmatched junction bases numbered 22, after V lost 3 bases and J lost 7 bases. The CDR3 sequence is 19 residues long. The CDR3 region is CASSWFGAGTAPLENEQFF. For the CDR3, the DNA is TGCGCCAGCAGCTGGTTTGGGGCCGGGACAGCACCTCTAGAGAATGAGCAGTTCTTC.

This rearrangement joins TRBV6-2 or TRBV6-3 to TRBJ2-5; D gene uncertain. V dropped 6 bases and J dropped 0 bases, with 11 bases sitting between them. Germline V CDR1 and CDR2: MNHEY, SVGEGT. The CDR3 runs to 14 residues. DNA for the CDR3: TGTGCCAGCAGACGAGACGGGTACCAAGAGACCCAGTACTTC. It is translated as CASRRDGYQETQYF.